Listed below are T cell receptor beta chains from one sample, sequenced in a study of blood T cell repertoires in COVID-19. Method: immunoSEQ multiplex PCR; TCRdb's copy keeps in-frame clones and lacks some. The table has about 250,000 clones, around 89% seen once. The sequenced sample was peripheral blood. The receptor set was obtained from a woman in her thirties with COVID-19, enrolled during active disease. Both conserved end residues are part of each CDR3. The order of the fields is CDR3 protein, CDR3 DNA, D gene, clone size, V gene, J gene. D genes are given only for firm matches. Some rows have no size entry. The others give once, few or many, or a class for an expanded clone.

CDR3aa: CASSHRQGSTYEQYF; CDR3nt: TGCGCCAGCAGCCACAGACAGGGGTCGACCTACGAGCAGTACTTC; d_gene: TRBD1; abundance: .; v_gene: TRBV4-3; j_gene: TRBJ2-7
CDR3aa: CASSAGTGFYNEQFF; CDR3nt: TGTGCCAGCAGTGCCGGGACAGGGTTTTACAATGAGCAGTTCTTC; d_gene: TRBD1; abundance: .; v_gene: TRBV2; j_gene: TRBJ2-1
CDR3aa: CASRDSNYGYTF; CDR3nt: TGTGCCAGCCGGGACAGTAACTATGGCTACACCTTC; d_gene: TRBD1; abundance: .; v_gene: TRBV6-5; j_gene: TRBJ1-2
CDR3aa: CASREQGDDGYTF; CDR3nt: TGTGCCAGCAGGGAACAGGGAGACGATGGCTACACCTTC; d_gene: .; abundance: .; v_gene: TRBV12-3/TRBV12-4; j_gene: TRBJ1-2
CDR3aa: CASSRTVPDTQYF; CDR3nt: TGCGCCAGCAGCAGGACAGTCCCAGATACGCAGTATTTT; d_gene: .; abundance: .; v_gene: TRBV5-1; j_gene: TRBJ2-3
CDR3aa: CASSVVVTGELFF; CDR3nt: TGTGCCAGCAGCGTAGTAGTCACCGGGGAGCTGTTTTTT; d_gene: .; abundance: .; v_gene: TRBV9; j_gene: TRBJ2-2
CDR3aa: CASSPGVAGGRTGETQYF; CDR3nt: TGCGCCAGCAGCCCCGGGGTAGCGGGGGGGCGAACCGGAGAGACCCAGTACTTC; d_gene: TRBD2; abundance: .; v_gene: TRBV4-3; j_gene: TRBJ2-5
CDR3aa: CASSGDKYQETQYF; CDR3nt: TGTGCCAGCAGTGGGGACAAGTACCAAGAGACCCAGTACTTC; d_gene: .; abundance: .; v_gene: TRBV28; j_gene: TRBJ2-5
CDR3aa: CASSRTGQGGGYGYTF; CDR3nt: TGCGCCAGCAGCCGGACCGGACAGGGTGGAGGATATGGCTACACCTTC; d_gene: TRBD1; abundance: .; v_gene: TRBV4-1; j_gene: TRBJ1-2
CDR3aa: CASSLVLAGGPYNEQFF; CDR3nt: TGCGCCAGCAGCCTCGTACTAGCGGGGGGGCCTTACAATGAGCAGTTCTTC; d_gene: TRBD2; abundance: .; v_gene: TRBV4-1; j_gene: TRBJ2-1
CDR3aa: CASSPRQARLGGYTF; CDR3nt: TGTGCCAGCAGCCCAAGACAGGCTAGACTCGGCGGCTACACCTTC; d_gene: .; abundance: once; v_gene: TRBV7-2; j_gene: TRBJ1-2
CDR3aa: CASSVGVRGTEAFF; CDR3nt: TGTGCCAGCAGCGTAGGGGTTAGGGGCACTGAAGCTTTCTTT; d_gene: .; abundance: .; v_gene: TRBV9; j_gene: TRBJ1-1
CDR3aa: CASSLRQATYNEQFF; CDR3nt: TGTGCCAGCAGCTTAAGACAGGCTACCTACAATGAGCAGTTCTTC; d_gene: .; abundance: .; v_gene: TRBV5-6; j_gene: TRBJ2-1
CDR3aa: CASSALGTEAGYTF; CDR3nt: TGTGCCAGCAGTGCACTCGGGACAGAAGCTGGCTACACCTTC; d_gene: TRBD1; abundance: .; v_gene: TRBV2; j_gene: TRBJ1-2
CDR3aa: CSVGQSTRKPDTQYF; CDR3nt: TGCAGCGTTGGGCAGTCAACGCGGAAGCCAGATACGCAGTATTTT; d_gene: .; abundance: .; v_gene: TRBV29-1; j_gene: TRBJ2-3
CDR3aa: CASSLGSQGAFNEKLFF; CDR3nt: TGTGCCAGCAGCTTAGGTTCACAGGGGGCGTTTAATGAAAAACTGTTTTTT; d_gene: TRBD1; abundance: .; v_gene: TRBV7-9; j_gene: TRBJ1-4
CDR3aa: CSASRQGNEQFF; CDR3nt: TGCAGTGCTAGTAGGCAGGGCAATGAGCAGTTCTTC; d_gene: .; abundance: .; v_gene: TRBV20-1; j_gene: TRBJ2-1
CDR3aa: CASSLPSGGGNTGELFF; CDR3nt: TGCGCCAGCAGCTTGCCTAGCGGGGGCGGGAACACCGGGGAGCTGTTTTTT; d_gene: TRBD2; abundance: .; v_gene: TRBV5-1; j_gene: TRBJ2-2
CDR3aa: CASSLIDRETQYF; CDR3nt: TGTGCCAGCAGTTTAATAGATCGGGAGACCCAGTACTTC; d_gene: .; abundance: once; v_gene: TRBV28; j_gene: TRBJ2-5
CDR3aa: CSASPGTFKNQPQHF; CDR3nt: TGCAGTGCTAGTCCCGGGACATTCAAAAATCAGCCCCAGCATTTT; d_gene: .; abundance: .; v_gene: TRBV20-1; j_gene: TRBJ1-5
CDR3aa: CASSEGLAGTDTQYF; CDR3nt: TGTGCCAGCAGTGAGGGACTAGCGGGCACAGATACGCAGTATTTT; d_gene: TRBD2; abundance: .; v_gene: TRBV6-1; j_gene: TRBJ2-3
CDR3aa: CASSQSPTGVSGNTIYF; CDR3nt: TGTGCCAGCAGCCAGTCTCCGACGGGAGTCTCTGGAAACACCATATATTTT; d_gene: .; abundance: .; v_gene: TRBV14; j_gene: TRBJ1-3
CDR3aa: CASSSPTGRSPGELFF; CDR3nt: TGTGCCAGCAGTTCCCCGACAGGGCGTTCACCCGGGGAGCTGTTTTTT; d_gene: TRBD1; abundance: .; v_gene: TRBV27; j_gene: TRBJ2-2
CDR3aa: CASSYMTRAGSNQPQHF; CDR3nt: TGTGCCAGCAGTTACATGACACGGGCGGGTAGCAATCAGCCCCAGCATTTT; d_gene: .; abundance: .; v_gene: TRBV6-2/TRBV6-3; j_gene: TRBJ1-5
CDR3aa: CASSGARGGRSGNQPQHF; CDR3nt: TGTGCCAGCAGTGGAGCACGAGGGGGCCGAAGTGGCAATCAGCCCCAGCATTTT; d_gene: TRBD1; abundance: .; v_gene: TRBV6-2/TRBV6-3; j_gene: TRBJ1-5
CDR3aa: CASSSGGAPTDGYTF; CDR3nt: TGCGCCAGCAGCTCCGGGGGGGCGCCAACCGATGGCTACACCTTC; d_gene: .; abundance: once; v_gene: TRBV5-1; j_gene: TRBJ1-2
CDR3aa: CASSTTRASSVDEQFF; CDR3nt: TGTGCCAGCAGCACTACTCGCGCTAGCTCGGTCGATGAGCAGTTCTTC; d_gene: .; abundance: .; v_gene: TRBV2; j_gene: TRBJ2-1